The TCR beta chain under discussion was sequenced for a study of CD8 T cells in ankylosing spondylitis. The V segment lost 3 bases and the J segment 5 bases; nucleotides outside the gene matches: 6. The CDR3 spans 15 residues. Germline-derived CDR1 and CDR2 are WSHSY and SAAADI. Preparation of TCR beta libraries was done by quantitative 5'-RACE with molecular barcodes. Via MiXCR, TCRdb re-called the 5' RACE reads, giving one row per CDR3 protein. The sample lists about 500,000 distinct CDR3 sequences, 9.5% to 15% occurring once. Study-level results: In peripheral blood, disease-linked CD8+ clones occurred at relatively low frequencies. Past studies reported some motif variants in reactive arthritis synovial fluid and blood. A motif in TCR beta, a set of several highly homologous variants, appeared characteristic of ankylosing spondylitis blood.

Remarks on this clonotype: Its antigen remains unidentified.

Sequenced sample: blood, either unsorted or a sorted T cell fraction (not recorded which). V and J are TRBV10-2 and TRBJ2-3; 9 bases are shared with TRBD2. The clonotype originates from a male donor with ankylosing spondylitis. CDR3 sequence reads: CASSEIAGVIDTQYF. As DNA, the CDR3 is TGCGCCAGCAGTGAAATAGCGGGAGTAATAGATACGCAGTATTTT.